These 2 T cell receptor beta chains share one sample of origin, sequenced in a study of blood T cell repertoires in COVID-19. The data were produced by immunoSEQ multiplex PCR, yet TCRdb's version contains in-frame clones alone and is incomplete. The sample has some 250,000 clones; 84% are singletons. The sample consisted of peripheral blood. These receptors all come from a man aged 55 to 70 with acute or convalescent COVID-19.

The rearrangement links TRBV19 to TRBJ2-7; 9 positions agree with TRBD1. CDR3 length: 13 residues. Germline V gene lookup returns CDR1 LNHDA and CDR2 SQIVND (reference sequence). Trimming at V came to 5 bases and at J to 2 bases, leaving 1 base not matched to a gene. The CDR3, as DNA: TGTGCCAGTAGTGGGACAGGGACCTACGAGCAGTACTTC. It is translated as CASSGTGTYEQYF.

The V gene is TRBV10-2, the J gene TRBJ2-7; maybe TRBD1 (5 bases). Germline V gene lookup returns CDR1 WSHSY and CDR2 SAAADI. The CDR3 is 11 amino acids. The V gene lost 5 bases and the J gene lost 4 bases, with 6 bases spanning the gap. CDR3: CASSRGYEQYF. CDR3 in DNA: TGCGCCAGCAGTAGGGGTTACGAGCAGTACTTC.